Below are 19 T cell receptor beta chains sequenced from a single sample in a study of cytomegalovirus exposure and HLA in healthy donors. PCR used 60 Vbeta primers and 13 Jbeta primers. Libraries were prepared by immunoSEQ multiplex PCR; TCRdb keeps only in-frame clonotypes and omits some of them. The sample holds 100,000 to 150,000 clones, about 68% seen once. Source material: PBMCs. All receptors come from a man aged 35 to 55 in good health and CMV-seropositive.

V is TRBV9 and J is TRBJ1-5; D possibly corresponds to TRBD1 (5 bases). The germline CDR1 and CDR2 sequences are SGDLS and YYNGEE. Trimming took 0 bases from V and 6 from J, leaving 7 bases between them. The CDR3 is 13 amino acids. The CDR3 here is CASSVGGSQPQHF. CDR3 DNA: TGTGCCAGCAGCGTAGGGGGCTCTCAGCCCCAGCATTTT.

The chain joins TRBV10-1 to TRBJ2-7; tentative D call: TRBD2 (5 bases). Per germline, CDR1 WNHNN and CDR2 SYGVQD (reference sequence). Trimming removed 8 bases from V and 5 bases from J, with 19 bases in between. There are 14 residues in the CDR3. The CDR3: CASRPSGDADEQYF. Here the CDR3 DNA reads TGCGCCAGCCGTCCTTCCGGGGATGCCGACGAGCAGTACTTC.

This chain links TRBV5-8 with TRBJ1-2, with D maybe TRBD1 (5 bases). The ends were cut back, 1 base at V and 3 bases at J, with 10 bases in the middle. The CDR3 extends over 14 amino acids. Per the germline V gene, CDR1 is SGHTS and CDR2 is YDEGEE. CDR3 region: CASSLTSGYYGYTF. In DNA form, the CDR3 reads TGTGCCAGCAGCTTGACGTCAGGGTACTATGGCTACACCTTC.

This chain joins TRBV15 and TRBJ2-1; 14 positions match TRBD2. In germline, CDR1 is LNHNV, CDR2 YYDKDF (reference sequence). The CDR3 loop spans 15 amino acids. The V gene end was trimmed by 3 bases and the J gene end by 8 bases; junction bases not matched to a gene: 3. The CDR3 sequence: CATSRRTSGGYEQFF. For the CDR3, the DNA is TGTGCCACCAGCAGGAGGACTAGCGGGGGGTATGAGCAGTTCTTC.

The V gene is TRBV5-1, the J gene TRBJ2-3, with 9 bases fitting TRBD1. CDR3 length equals 15 residues. J lost 2 bases, V lost 2 bases, and 3 bases had no gene match. Germline CDR1 is SGHRS and CDR2 is YFSETQ. Here the CDR3 DNA reads TGCGCCAGCAGCTTAGGACAGGGGTTCACAGATACGCAGTATTTT. Protein sequence: CASSLGQGFTDTQYF.

This clone was counted a single time. This chain uses TRBV25-1 with TRBJ1-3, with D perhaps TRBD1 (5 bases). The CDR3 is 13 residues long. The germline CDR1 and CDR2 sequences are MGHDK and SYGVNS. V was cut by 8 bases and J by 3 bases, with 11 bases left in between. CDR3 region: CASEPGNGNTIYF. DNA of the CDR3: TGTGCCAGCGAGCCAGGGAATGGAAACACCATATATTTT.

This clone appeared a single time. This chain links TRBV19 with TRBJ1-5; D is uncertain. CDR3 length: 14 amino acids. Germline assignment: CDR1 LNHDA and CDR2 SQIVND (reference sequence). Trimming removed 3 bases from V and 2 bases from J, with 8 bases in between. The CDR3 DNA is TGTGCCAGTAGTATGGCTGGGCGCAATCAGCCCCAGCATTTT. Protein product: CASSMAGRNQPQHF.

The CDR3 region has the DNA TGCGCCAGCAGCCAAATAGGGGGCACAACCTACGAGCAGTACTTC. Translating gives CASSQIGGTTYEQYF. The V and J genes are TRBV4-1 and TRBJ2-7; 7 bases align to TRBD1. The CDR3 has 15 residues. From germline, CDR1 is MGHRA and CDR2 YSYEKL. Unmatched junction bases numbered 6, after V lost 2 bases and J lost 2 bases.

The chain employs TRBV15 and TRBJ1-5; D uncertain. Germline lookup yields CDR1 LNHNV and CDR2 YYDKDF (reference sequence). With 1 base removed from V and 2 bases from J, the gap between germline ends came to 9 bases. This CDR3 has 15 amino acids. The CDR3 DNA follows: TGTGCCACCAGCAGAGTGATGGCAGGCAATCAGCCCCAGCATTTT. This translates into CATSRVMAGNQPQHF.

This clone showed up just once. The V and J genes are TRBV19 and TRBJ2-2; TRBD2 might be the D (6 bases). Germline V CDR1 and CDR2: LNHDA, SQIVND (reference sequence). V was pared by 5 bases and J by 3 bases, with 16 bases between. This CDR3 has 16 residues. The CDR3: CASSSPGGIYTGELFF. Written as DNA, the CDR3 is TGTGCCAGTAGTTCCCCCGGGGGAATCTACACCGGGGAGCTGTTTTTT.

In DNA, the CDR3 is TGTGCCAGCCTACCACGGGGGAATGGAAACACCATATATTTT. Translating gives CASLPRGNGNTIYF. The genes are TRBV6-1 and TRBJ1-3; TRBD1 might be the D (5 bases). Germline V gene data show CDR1 as MNHNS and CDR2 as SASEGT. V was clipped by 8 bases and J by 3 bases, with 14 bases between them. The CDR3 loop spans 14 amino acids.

The chain combines TRBV6-5 with TRBJ1-1; D remains ambiguous. This CDR3 comprises 15 residues. Deletions cut 4 bases from V and 0 bases from J, with 12 bases between. CDR1 and CDR2 (germline): MNHEY, SVGAGI. This CDR3 is CASSSPGSLNTEAFF. The CDR3 DNA reads TGTGCCAGCAGTTCCCCCGGGAGTTTGAACACTGAAGCTTTCTTT.

The rearrangement joins TRBV7-9 to TRBJ1-4; a possible D gene is TRBD1 (5 bases). This CDR3 has 15 amino acids. Germline V gene sequence: CDR1 SEHNR, CDR2 FQNEAQ (reference sequence). V gave up 5 bases and J gave up 4 bases, with 14 bases separating them. The CDR3 loop is CASSPDRTFNEKLFF. Written as DNA, the CDR3 is TGTGCCAGCAGCCCTGACAGAACTTTTAATGAAAAACTGTTTTTT.

This chain links TRBV5-6 with TRBJ2-7, with D perhaps matching TRBD1 (6 bases). The germline V and J ends were trimmed by 2 bases and 4 bases, with 10 bases remaining between them. Germline V lookup: CDR1 SGHDT, CDR2 YYEEEE. The CDR3 contains 13 residues. The CDR3 nucleotides read TGTGCCAGCAGCTTACAGGGTCGGTACGAGCAGTACTTC. It codes for CASSLQGRYEQYF. The full variable domain, rest sourced from reference TRBV5-6 and TRBJ2-7, is DAGVTQSPTHLIKTRGQQVTLRCSPKSGHDTVSWYQQALGQGPQFIFQYYEEEERQRGNFPDRFSGHQFPNYSSELNVNALLLGDSALYLCASSLQGRYEQYFGPGTRLTVT.

This clone turned up a few times. The chain joins TRBV4-2 to TRBJ2-7; 7 bases are a match to TRBD1. This CDR3 has 15 residues. Per germline, CDR1 LGHNA and CDR2 YNFKEQ. Germline trimming cut 3 bases from V and 5 bases from J; bases unmatched to any gene: 10. This CDR3 is CASSQRDSLTNEQYF. The CDR3 bases are TGTGCCAGCAGCCAGAGGGACAGTTTGACGAACGAGCAGTACTTC.

The chain uses TRBV6-5 and TRBJ1-5; D unclear. Trimming shortened V by 5 bases and J by 5 bases, and 13 bases separated the two germline ends. The germline gives CDR1 MNHEY, CDR2 SVGAGI. This CDR3 has 14 residues. The CDR3 reads CASSRRRSDQPQHF. For the CDR3, the DNA is TGTGCCAGCAGTAGGAGGCGGTCCGATCAGCCCCAGCATTTT.

The rearrangement uses TRBV30 and TRBJ1-5, with 8 bases fitting TRBD1. The CDR3 extends over 14 amino acids. Germline CDR1 is GTSNPN and CDR2 is SVGIG (reference sequence). V lost 5 bases, J lost 5 bases, and 8 bases stayed unmatched. The CDR3 nucleotides are TGTGCCTGGGACAAGACAGGGGCTTATCAGCCCCAGCATTTT. Residues: CAWDKTGAYQPQHF.

The rearrangement links TRBV18 to TRBJ2-1; 10 nucleotides agree with TRBD1. In germline, CDR1 is KGHSH, CDR2 LQKENI. This CDR3 is built from 15 residues. The V segment lost 3 bases and the J segment 7 bases; nucleotides outside the gene matches: 6. CDR3 sequence: CASSPPGQGKNEQFF. In DNA form, the CDR3 reads TGTGCCAGCTCACCCCCGGGACAGGGGAAGAATGAGCAGTTCTTC. The complete variable domain, with remaining parts taken from reference TRBV18 and TRBJ2-1, reads NAGVMQNPRHLVRRRGQEARLRCSPMKGHSHVYWYRQLPEEGLKFMVYLQKENIIDESGMPKERFSAEFPKEGPSILRIQQVVRGDSAAYFCASSPPGQGKNEQFFGPGTRLTVL.

The chain has TRBV6-6 and TRBJ1-5, with a possible D match to TRBD1 (6 bases). With 3 bases removed from V and 6 bases from J, the gap between germline ends came to 12 bases. In germline, CDR1 is MNHNY, CDR2 SVGAGI (reference sequence). The CDR3 contains 14 residues. The CDR3, as DNA: TGTGCCAGCAGTTATCCAGGGGCGGGTCAGCCCCAGCATTTT. The encoded protein is CASSYPGAGQPQHF.